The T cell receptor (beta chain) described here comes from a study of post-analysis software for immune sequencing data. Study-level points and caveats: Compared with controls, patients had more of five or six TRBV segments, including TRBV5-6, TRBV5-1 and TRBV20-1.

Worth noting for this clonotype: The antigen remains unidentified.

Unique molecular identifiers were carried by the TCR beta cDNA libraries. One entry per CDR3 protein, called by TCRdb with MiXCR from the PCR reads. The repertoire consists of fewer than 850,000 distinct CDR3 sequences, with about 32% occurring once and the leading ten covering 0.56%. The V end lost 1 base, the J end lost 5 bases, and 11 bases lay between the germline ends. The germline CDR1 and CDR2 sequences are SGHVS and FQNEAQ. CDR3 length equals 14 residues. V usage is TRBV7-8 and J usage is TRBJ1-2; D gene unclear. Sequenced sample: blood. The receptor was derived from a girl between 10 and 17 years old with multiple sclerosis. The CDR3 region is CASSLVRFPYGYTF. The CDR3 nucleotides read TGTGCCAGCAGCTTAGTACGTTTTCCATATGGCTACACCTTC.